The next 29 T cell receptor beta chains were all read from a single sample in a study of OX40 agonist ivuxolimab in advanced cancers. Only in-frame clones appear in the TCRdb table, and some are missing; sequencing was by immunoSEQ multiplex PCR. In the table there are approximately 70,000 clones, 90% to 95% of which are singletons. Sequenced material: CD4+ or CD8+ T cells sorted from blood, taken in a trial of the OX40 agonist ivuxolimab. Source of these receptors: an adult with an advanced solid tumor such as melanoma, head and neck, liver or kidney cancer.

In DNA form, the CDR3 reads TGCGCCAGCAGCCAGGGGGGATCCTACAATGAGCAGTTCTTC. This encodes CASSQGGSYNEQFF. The rearrangement joins TRBV5-1 to TRBJ2-1; TRBD1 might be the D (7 bases). There are 14 residues in the CDR3. Between the trimmed V and J ends, which lost 4 bases and 1 base, there was a span of 9 bases. CDR1 is SGHRS and CDR2 is YFSETQ in the germline V gene.

CDR3 loop: CASTSSGLNTGELFF. The CDR3 DNA reads as TGTGCCAGTACCTCTAGCGGGTTGAACACCGGGGAGCTGTTTTTT. V gene TRBV19 combines with J gene TRBJ2-2, with 8 nucleotides matching TRBD2. Per germline, CDR1 LNHDA and CDR2 SQIVND (reference sequence). J lost 1 base, V lost 7 bases, and 5 bases had no gene match. This CDR3 region has 15 residues. The entire variable domain, with the rest obtained from reference TRBV19 and TRBJ2-2, is as follows: DGGITQSPKYLFRKEGQNVTLSCEQNLNHDAMYWYRQDPGQGLRLIYYSQIVNDFQKGDIAEGYSVSREKKESFPLTVTSAQKNPTAFYLCASTSSGLNTGELFFGEGSRLTVL.

The V and J genes are TRBV9 and TRBJ1-1, with D hard to call. Per germline, CDR1 SGDLS and CDR2 YYNGEE. The CDR3 is 15 amino acids. The V end was cut by 2 bases, the J end by 0 bases, with 11 bases between. The CDR3, as DNA: TGTGCCAGCAGCGTGAAAGGGTATATGAACACTGAAGCTTTCTTT. Its protein product is CASSVKGYMNTEAFF.

The V call is TRBV5-1, the J call TRBJ2-3, with D tentatively TRBD2 (5 bases). The CDR3 covers 14 residues. Trimming pared 4 bases from V and 2 bases from J, leaving 11 bases between. Germline values: CDR1 SGHRS, CDR2 YFSETQ. The CDR3 nucleotides read TGCGCCAGCAGCGAAGGTAGCGACACAGATACGCAGTATTTT. It yields the protein CASSEGSDTDTQYF.

V usage is TRBV5-1 and J usage is TRBJ2-7, with D possibly being TRBD1 or TRBD2 (5 bases each). V lost 0 bases and J 9 bases, leaving 10 bases between the germline ends. CDR1 SGHRS and CDR2 YFSETQ come from the germline V gene. The CDR3 has 12 amino acids. This CDR3 is CASSLEAGGQYF. The CDR3 DNA reads TGCGCCAGCAGCTTGGAGGCTGGGGGGCAGTACTTC.

This clone was seen a handful of times. The CDR3 DNA is TGCGCCAGCTCGACTAGCGGGAGGATAAATACGCAGTATTTT. As protein: CASSTSGRINTQYF. The V gene is TRBV10-2, the J gene TRBJ2-3, with TRBD2 identical over 13 bases. The CDR3 is made up of 14 amino acids. V shed 8 bases and J 7 bases; nucleotides not matched to a gene: 6. Germline V CDR1 and CDR2: WSHSY, SAAADI.

This clone has more than one count but fewer than ten. The chain carries TRBV21-1 and TRBJ2-3. TRBV21-1 is a listed pseudogene. The CDR3 loop spans 16 amino acids. CDR3 DNA: TGTGCCAGCAGCAAAGCGGGACCCGCCTTTGAGAATACGCAGTATTTT. Its translation is CASSKAGPAFENTQYF.

The CDR3 protein is CARSKEPGQEYSNQPQHF. The CDR3, as DNA: TGTGCCAGAAGCAAGGAACCGGGACAAGAATATAGCAATCAGCCCCAGCATTTT. The rearrangement links TRBV5-3 to TRBJ1-5; tentatively, D is TRBD1 (6 bases). TRBV5-3 is labeled an ORF, and its function is uncertain. The CDR3 consists of 18 residues. V lost 4 bases, J lost 0 bases, and 20 bases lay in between.

The chain joins TRBV6-1 to TRBJ2-4; D is perhaps TRBD1 (5 bases). V was trimmed by 8 bases and J by 1 base, leaving 12 bases between them. The germline CDR1 and CDR2 sequences are MNHNS and SASEGT. This CDR3 is 14 amino acids long. CDR3 DNA sequence: TGTGCCAGCGGGGCGTTCGGGGCCAAAAACATTCAGTACTTC. Protein product: CASGAFGAKNIQYF.

V is TRBV7-8 and J is TRBJ1-5; D perhaps matches TRBD1 (6 bases). From germline, CDR1 is SGHVS and CDR2 FQNEAQ. Trimming pared 4 bases from V and 0 bases from J, leaving 19 bases between. The CDR3 is 18 residues long. The CDR3: CASSSGTPGGYSNQPQHF. In nucleotides, the CDR3 is TGTGCCAGCAGCTCCGGGACACCGGGGGGATATAGCAATCAGCCCCAGCATTTT.

The rearrangement uses TRBV5-5 and TRBJ1-4; 7 bases fit TRBD1. From germline, CDR1 is SGHKS and CDR2 YYEKEE (reference sequence). The CDR3 is 14 residues long. Trimming at V came to 1 base and at J to 7 bases, leaving 4 bases not matched to a gene. In nucleotides, the CDR3 is TGTGCCAGCAGCTTGCGGACAGGTACTGAAAAACTGTTTTTT. Its translation is CASSLRTGTEKLFF.

The CDR3 is CSALLRQQQFF. The CDR3 coding sequence is TGCAGTGCCCTACTCCGACAGCAGCAGTTCTTC. V is TRBV20-1 and J is TRBJ2-1; the D gene is possibly TRBD1 (5 bases). The germline gives CDR1 DFQATT, CDR2 SNEGSKA (reference sequence). V lost 6 bases and J lost 11, with 14 bases in between. This CDR3 region has 11 residues.

The count of this clone is one. The chain couples TRBV7-9 to TRBJ2-7, with D perhaps TRBD2 (5 bases). The germline V gene has CDR1 SEHNR and CDR2 FQNEAQ (reference sequence). V was trimmed by 1 base and J by 3 bases, leaving 10 bases between them. The CDR3 is 14 residues long. For the CDR3, the DNA is TGTGCCAGCAGCTTAGATCCTAGCAGCTACGAGCAGTACTTC. Residues: CASSLDPSSYEQYF.

The chain recombines TRBV5-1 with TRBJ2-7; tentative D call: TRBD1 (5 bases). V was trimmed by 4 bases and J by 7 bases, leaving 18 bases between them. Per germline, CDR1 SGHRS and CDR2 YFSETQ. The CDR3 has 14 residues. Here the CDR3 reads CASSPTPGFGEQYF. In DNA, the CDR3 is TGCGCCAGCAGCCCGACCCCAGGGTTCGGGGAGCAGTACTTC.

The gene calls are TRBV2 and TRBJ2-7, with D maybe TRBD2 (6 bases). Germline V CDR1 and CDR2: SNHLY, FYNNEI. V was clipped by 4 bases and J by 2 bases, with 15 bases between them. The CDR3 has 15 residues. CDR3 in amino acids: CASSAAGTGAYEQYF. CDR3 nucleotide sequence: TGTGCCAGCAGTGCAGCCGGGACGGGAGCCTACGAGCAGTACTTC.

This sequence joins TRBV6-5 and TRBJ1-5, with 7 bases matching TRBD1. Germline values: CDR1 MNHEY, CDR2 SVGAGI. The CDR3 extends over 13 amino acids. V trimming: 2 bases; J trimming: 8 bases; junction bases outside the gene matches: 3. The CDR3 sequence is CASSYEGGKPQHF. The CDR3 coding sequence is TGTGCCAGCAGTTACGAAGGGGGCAAGCCCCAGCATTTT.

The CDR3 loop is CAWRVDRNQPQHF. As DNA, the CDR3 is TGTGCCTGGAGAGTTGACCGTAATCAGCCCCAGCATTTT. The chain recombines TRBV30 with TRBJ1-5; D remains unclear. The CDR3 has 13 residues. V lost 3 bases and J lost 4, with 10 bases in between. CDR1 is GTSNPN, CDR2 SVGIG, per germline (reference sequence). Drawing the rest from reference TRBV30 and TRBJ1-5, the complete variable domain is SQTIHQWPATLVQPVGSPLSLECTVEGTSNPNLYWYRQAAGRGLQLLFYSVGIGQISSEVPQNLSASRPQDRQFILSSKKLLLSDSGFYLCAWRVDRNQPQHFGDGTRLSIL.

In regard to this clone: One end of the junction varies from germline; a read error may be responsible. The chain joins TRBV18 to TRBJ2-1; D might be TRBD1 (6 bases). Germline V gives CDR1 KGHSH, CDR2 LQKENI. The CDR3 has 13 residues. In DNA form, the CDR3 reads TGTGCCAGCTCTCCACAGGGTAACAATGAGCAGTTCTTC. Its translation is CASSPQGNNEQFF. Supplemented by reference TRBV18 and TRBJ2-1, the full variable domain reads NAGVMQNPRHLVRRRGQEARLRCSPMKGHSHVYWYRQLPEEGLKFMVYLQKENIIDESGMPKERFSAEFPKEGPSILRIQQVVRGDSAAYFCASSPQGNNEQFFGPGTRLTVL.

V and J are TRBV7-3 and TRBJ1-1; TRBD1 aligns across 8 bases. Germline CDR1 and CDR2: SGHTA and FQGTGA. The trim removed 2 bases at V and 4 bases at J, leaving 6 bases unmatched. This CDR3 comprises 15 residues. The chain's CDR3 is CASSLQSTGGTEAFF. In nucleotides, the CDR3 is TGTGCCAGCAGCTTACAGAGTACAGGGGGCACTGAAGCTTTCTTT.

This chain links TRBV4-1 with TRBJ2-3; no clear D gene. The germline V and J ends were trimmed by 8 bases and 1 base, with 10 bases remaining between them. CDR1 and CDR2 from the germline V gene are MGHRA and YSYEKL. CDR3 length: 13 residues. The CDR3, as DNA: TGCGCCAGCGCTATTTCCCGCACAGATACGCAGTATTTT. The encoded protein is CASAISRTDTQYF.

The chain links TRBV15 to TRBJ2-1; 14 positions match TRBD2. The CDR3 covers 16 residues. CDR1 is LNHNV and CDR2 is YYDKDF in the germline V gene (reference sequence). After removal of 5 bases from V and 8 bases from J, the junction contained 8 bases not matched to a gene. The CDR3 nucleotides are TGTGCCACCAGCTTATGGACTAGCGGGAGGACAGATGAGCAGTTCTTC. Amino acid sequence: CATSLWTSGRTDEQFF.

This chain joins TRBV7-9 and TRBJ2-7, with 9 positions matching TRBD1. V shed 6 bases, J shed 3 bases, and the junction held 12 bases outside the gene matches. Germline-derived CDR1 and CDR2 are SEHNR and FQNEAQ (reference sequence). The CDR3 totals 16 residues. The CDR3 DNA reads as TGTGCCAGCAGACCTGAGGGGGGGACAGGGAACTACGAGCAGTACTTC. It is translated as CASRPEGGTGNYEQYF.

The chain links TRBV6-1 to TRBJ2-2; tentative D call: TRBD1 (5 bases). CDR1 MNHNS and CDR2 SASEGT come from the germline V gene. This CDR3 has 15 amino acids. V was pared by 8 bases and J by 4 bases, with 17 bases between. The CDR3 DNA reads TGTGCCAGCGATTCTTTAAATAGGGGCACCGGGGAGCTGTTTTTT. Protein sequence: CASDSLNRGTGELFF.

The chain uses TRBV6-1 and TRBJ2-7; 10 nucleotides align to TRBD1. This CDR3 spans 13 amino acids. Germline V CDR1 and CDR2: MNHNS, SASEGT. V lost 8 bases, J lost 1 base, and 2 bases stayed unmatched. The CDR3 nucleotides read TGTGCCAGCGACAGGGGGCTGTCCTACGAGCAGTACTTC. Amino acids: CASDRGLSYEQYF.

The chain uses TRBV5-6 and TRBJ1-1; D remains unclear. V was trimmed by 0 bases and J by 5 bases, leaving 5 bases between them. Germline V gives CDR1 SGHDT, CDR2 YYEEEE. The CDR3 contains 12 residues. CDR3 in amino acids: CASSLVRTEAFF. The CDR3, as DNA: TGTGCCAGCAGCTTGGTCCGGACTGAAGCTTTCTTT.

The chain joins TRBV7-2 to TRBJ2-3; D gene ambiguous. V was clipped by 1 base and J by 6 bases, with 11 bases between them. The CDR3 is made up of 14 amino acids. Germline V CDR1 and CDR2: SGHTA, FQGNSA. This CDR3 reads CASSLVGQVDTQYF. CDR3 coding DNA: TGTGCCAGCAGCTTAGTAGGGCAGGTCGATACGCAGTATTTT.

The chain couples TRBV2 to TRBJ2-7; TRBD2 agrees at 7 bases. Looked up from germline, CDR1 is SNHLY and CDR2 is FYNNEI. The V segment lost 1 base and the J segment 9 bases; nucleotides outside the gene matches: 12. The CDR3 runs 15 residues. The DNA for the CDR3 is TGTGCCAGCAGTGAAGGAGCCAGCGGGGTACTCGGGCAGTACTTC. Protein sequence: CASSEGASGVLGQYF.

This chain links TRBV5-1 with TRBJ2-1; 13 nucleotides line up with TRBD2. Germline V gene data show CDR1 as SGHRS and CDR2 as YFSETQ. Trimming at V came to 5 bases and at J to 6 bases, leaving 2 bases not matched to a gene. The CDR3 has 14 amino acids. CDR3 DNA: TGCGCCAGCAGTCGGACTAGCGGGAGCAATGAGCAGTTCTTC. Translating it yields CASSRTSGSNEQFF.

V and J are TRBV29-1 and TRBJ1-1; the D is unclear. V lost 7 bases and J lost 6, with 12 bases in between. Germline assignment: CDR1 SQVTM and CDR2 ANQGSEA. This CDR3 spans 11 amino acids. CDR3 in amino acids: CSAVGRAEAFF. The DNA for the CDR3 is TGCAGCGCTGTTGGGCGGGCTGAAGCTTTCTTT.